The clone carrying this TCR beta chain has only a few counts. This sample was included in a study of early T cells in non-severe SARS-CoV-2 infection. Study-level information: The authors sequenced bulk RNA from unsorted whole blood, leaving chains unpaired.

cDNA molecules, individually, were tagged with unique molecular identifiers. TCRdb used MiXCR to reprocess the 5' RACE reads, holding one entry per CDR3 protein. There are approximately 84,000 distinct CDR3 sequences in the sample; less than 15% occur only once, and about 6.4% lies in the top ten. The germline V and J ends were trimmed by 3 bases and 4 bases, with 13 bases remaining between them. Germline V gene data show CDR1 as MNHNY and CDR2 as SVGAGI (reference sequence). This CDR3 contains 14 residues. V is TRBV6-6 and J is TRBJ2-7; maybe TRBD2 (5 bases). The source material was whole blood. The sequence came from an adult who was a healthcare worker with PCR-confirmed SARS-CoV-2 infection or an uninfected control (not recorded which). The CDR3 spells CASSYGDRGYEQYF. Here the CDR3 DNA reads TGTGCCAGCAGTTATGGAGATCGAGGGTACGAGCAGTACTTC.